These 21 T cell receptor beta chains came from one sample sequenced in a study of blood T cell repertoires in COVID-19. Generated by immunoSEQ multiplex PCR, the TCRdb table keeps only in-frame clones and is missing some. The repertoire holds 200,000 to 300,000 clones, with approximately 90% as singletons. Input material: PBMCs or T cells enriched from blood (not recorded which). These receptors all stem from a woman aged 30 to 39 who had recovered from COVID-19.

The CDR3 region is CAWGGGDNQPQHF. The CDR3 DNA is TGTGCCTGGGGGGGAGGCGACAATCAGCCCCAGCATTTT. The genes are TRBV30 and TRBJ1-5; D is perhaps TRBD1 (5 bases). The germline V gene encodes CDR1 GTSNPN and CDR2 SVGIG (reference sequence). V was shortened by 5 bases and J by 3 bases, with 11 bases between the two germline ends. The length of the CDR3 is 13 residues.

The chain has TRBV5-4 and TRBJ2-5; TRBD2 is a possible D gene (6 bases). CDR1 and CDR2 from the germline V gene are SGHNT and YYREEE (reference sequence). This CDR3 is built from 15 residues. Deletions cut 0 bases from V and 5 bases from J, with 14 bases between. The chain's CDR3 is CASSLGGGGVETQYF. As DNA, the CDR3 is TGTGCCAGCAGCTTGGGGGGAGGCGGGGTGGAGACCCAGTACTTC.

The rearrangement links TRBV7-9 to TRBJ1-2; TRBD1 is a possible D gene (5 bases). Germline V gives CDR1 SEHNR, CDR2 FQNEAQ (reference sequence). The CDR3 runs to 13 residues. Trimming left V 0 bases short and J 4 bases short, with 6 bases between. The DNA of the CDR3 is TGTGCCAGCAGCTTAGCCAGGGTCTATGGCTACACCTTC. Protein product: CASSLARVYGYTF.

As concerns this clone: An end of the junction differs from the germline gene, which may be a read error. This chain uses TRBV29-1 with TRBJ2-2, with 10 bases identical to TRBD2. The CDR3 spans 15 residues. Germline V gene sequence: CDR1 SQVTM, CDR2 ANQGSEA. Here the CDR3 reads CSVEASGRWDGELFF. For the CDR3, the DNA is TGCAGCGTCGAAGCTAGCGGGAGATGGGACGGGGAGCTGTTTTTT.

This clone has more than one count but fewer than ten. V is TRBV30 and J is TRBJ2-7; the D is unclear. CDR3 length: 14 residues. Trimming stripped 3 bases from V and 3 bases from J, with 15 bases between. Germline CDR1 reads GTSNPN; CDR2 reads SVGIG (reference sequence). In nucleotides, the CDR3 is TGTGCCTGGAGCACAAAGAGAACGGGCTACGAGCAGTACTTC. It yields the protein CAWSTKRTGYEQYF.

The V call is TRBV11-3, the J call TRBJ2-1; D might be TRBD2 (6 bases). The CDR3 has 16 amino acids. The V gene's germline CDR1 is SGHNT and CDR2 YENEEA. Trimming removed 0 bases from V and 5 bases from J, with 14 bases in between. This CDR3 is CASSLDWSSEHNEQFF. The CDR3 DNA reads TGTGCCAGCAGCTTAGATTGGTCTAGCGAACACAATGAGCAGTTCTTC.

V is TRBV7-2 and J is TRBJ2-1; TRBD2 agrees at 12 bases. V trimming: 5 bases; J trimming: 7 bases; junction bases outside the gene matches: 12. The length of the CDR3 is 17 residues. CDR1 and CDR2 (germline): SGHTA, FQGNSA. DNA for the CDR3: TGTGCCAGCAGCCCAAGAATCCTGACTAGCGGGAGTAATGAGCAGTTCTTC. As protein: CASSPRILTSGSNEQFF.

The genes are TRBV11-2 and TRBJ2-7, with D possibly matching TRBD1 (6 bases). The CDR3 loop spans 15 amino acids. Germline CDR1 and CDR2: SGHAT and FQNNGV. V lost 2 bases and J 3 bases, leaving 14 bases between the germline ends. The CDR3: CASSLIQGLFYEQYF. CDR3 nucleotides: TGTGCCAGCAGCTTAATCCAGGGGCTGTTCTACGAGCAGTACTTC.

This chain joins TRBV28 and TRBJ1-2, with D tentatively TRBD1 (6 bases). Germline assignment: CDR1 MDHEN and CDR2 SYDVKM. Trimming took off 2 bases at V and 2 bases at J, with 12 bases between the two ends. The CDR3 sequence is 15 residues long. DNA for the CDR3: TGTGCCAGCAGTTTAGGACAGAACCGCAACTATGGCTACACCTTC. This encodes CASSLGQNRNYGYTF.

This sequence joins TRBV2 and TRBJ2-3, with TRBD1 matching 8 bases. V lost 5 bases and J lost 2; bases outside the gene matches: 6. There are 15 residues in the CDR3. CDR1 and CDR2 from the germline V gene are SNHLY and FYNNEI. Written as DNA, the CDR3 is TGTGCCAGCAGTATACAGGGGGGAAACACAGATACGCAGTATTTT. As protein: CASSIQGGNTDTQYF.

The chain couples TRBV5-1 to TRBJ1-1, with D unresolved. The CDR3 has 12 residues. The ends were cut back, 8 bases at V and 4 bases at J, with 12 bases in the middle. Germline V gene data show CDR1 as SGHRS and CDR2 as YFSETQ. The CDR3 region has the DNA TGCGCCAGTCGTTTGGGGAGCACTGAAGCTTTCTTT. This encodes CASRLGSTEAFF.

This clone showed up just once. V usage is TRBV28 and J usage is TRBJ2-1; 12 bases align to TRBD2. Trimming removed 5 bases from V and 7 bases from J; junction bases left unmatched: 6. The CDR3 has 15 amino acids. Germline CDR1 MDHEN, CDR2 SYDVKM. This CDR3 is CASSETSGRGNEQFF. The CDR3 DNA reads as TGTGCCAGCAGTGAGACTAGCGGGAGAGGGAATGAGCAGTTCTTC.

A single count supports this clone. J is TRBJ1-2 and V is TRBV4-1; TRBD1 agrees at 9 bases. CDR1 MGHRA and CDR2 YSYEKL come from the germline V gene. The J segment lost 4 bases and the V segment lost 5 bases, leaving 8 bases of the junction unmatched. The CDR3 covers 15 residues. CDR3 in amino acids: CASSSRQGGGYGYTF. As DNA, the CDR3 is TGCGCCAGCAGCTCTCGACAGGGGGGAGGCTATGGCTACACCTTC.

The J gene is TRBJ2-2, the V gene TRBV27, with 7 bases that match TRBD1. V dropped 5 bases and J dropped 3; count of bases not matched to a gene: 9. Germline lookup yields CDR1 MNHEY and CDR2 SMNVEV (reference sequence). This CDR3 contains 16 residues. The CDR3 sequence: CASSRPQGTDTGELFF. As DNA, the CDR3 is TGTGCCAGCAGTCGACCACAAGGGACAGACACCGGGGAGCTGTTTTTT.

This chain links TRBV5-1 with TRBJ2-1, with D hard to call. In germline, CDR1 is SGHRS, CDR2 YFSETQ. The length of the CDR3 is 13 residues. V was pared by 1 base and J by 4 bases, with 6 bases between. This chain's CDR3 is CASSLQRYNEQFF. The CDR3 DNA reads as TGCGCCAGCAGCTTGCAGCGATACAATGAGCAGTTCTTC.

J is TRBJ1-1 and V is TRBV7-3; D perhaps matches TRBD1 (6 bases). CDR3 size: 15 residues. Per the germline V gene, CDR1 is SGHTA and CDR2 is FQGTGA. The V gene lost 1 base and the J gene lost 2 bases, with 11 bases spanning the gap. CDR3 DNA: TGTGCCAGCAGCTTAAGCGGGGGGCAAAACACTGAAGCTTTCTTT. Translation gives CASSLSGGQNTEAFF.

The chain recombines TRBV28 with TRBJ1-5; 11 nucleotides match TRBD1. With 8 bases clipped from V and 11 bases from J, the junction kept 11 bases outside the gene matches. Germline V gene sequence: CDR1 MDHEN, CDR2 SYDVKM. This CDR3 is built from 14 residues. CDR3 nucleotides: TGTGCCAGCGAGCTGGGGACAGGGGGAAGGACCCAGCATTTT. It codes for CASELGTGGRTQHF.

V and J are TRBV19 and TRBJ2-6, with TRBD2 as a possible D gene (5 bases). V dropped 2 bases and J dropped 0 bases, with 5 bases sitting between them. The CDR3 length is 15 residues. The germline gives CDR1 LNHDA, CDR2 SQIVND (reference sequence). CDR3 nucleotides: TGTGCCAGTAGTATAACTAGCTCTGGGGCCAACGTCCTGACTTTC. Its protein product is CASSITSSGANVLTF.

The chain recombines TRBV28 with TRBJ2-3; D might be TRBD1 (6 bases). This CDR3 region has 14 residues. V lost 7 bases, J lost 5 bases, and 16 bases lay in between. Germline V gene lookup returns CDR1 MDHEN and CDR2 SYDVKM. Written as DNA, the CDR3 is TGTGCCAGCAATACAGGGTTCCCTCAAGATACGCAGTATTTT. Its protein is CASNTGFPQDTQYF.

The chain carries TRBV11-2 and TRBJ2-7; 9 bases fit TRBD1. CDR3 length: 16 residues. V lost 0 bases to trimming and J lost 3 bases; unmatched junction nucleotides: 6. Germline CDR1 reads SGHAT; CDR2 reads FQNNGV. In nucleotides, the CDR3 is TGTGCCAGCAGCTTAGATCACACAGGGGGCATCTACGAGCAGTACTTC. Protein product: CASSLDHTGGIYEQYF.

CDR3 sequence reads: CASSQGPGQGIYNEQFF. As DNA, the CDR3 is TGTGCCAGCAGCCAAGGGCCGGGACAGGGGATCTACAATGAGCAGTTCTTC. The chain carries TRBV3-1 (or the pseudogene TRBV3-2) and TRBJ2-1; TRBD1 aligns across 10 bases. This CDR3 comprises 17 residues. Looked up from germline, CDR1 is LGHDT and CDR2 is YNNKEL (reference sequence). V gave up 1 base and J gave up 3 bases; unmatched junction bases: 6.